This entry is about one TCR beta chain. Its antigen remains unidentified. Quantitative 5'-RACE with molecular barcodes produced the TCR beta libraries. Via MiXCR, TCRdb re-called the 5' RACE reads, giving one row per CDR3 protein. The sample gives about 90,000 distinct CDR3 sequences, around 8.3% of which show up once; around 30% is in the top ten. The data are from a study of CD8 T cells in ankylosing spondylitis. The CDR3 is made up of 17 amino acids. Trimming at V came to 2 bases and at J to 7 bases, leaving 14 bases not matched to a gene. Study results and caveats: A TCR beta motif of 7 or 8 highly homologous variants appeared characteristic of ankylosing spondylitis blood. Past research had described some motif variants in reactive arthritis synovial fluid and blood. Disease-associated clones were CD8+ and fairly uncommon in peripheral blood. Researchers reportedly found disease-linked clones significantly enriched in matched ankylosing spondylitis synovial fluid.

Material for sequencing was blood, either unsorted or a sorted T cell fraction (not recorded which). The rearrangement links TRBV12-3 or TRBV12-4 to TRBJ2-5; TRBD2 aligns across 9 bases. The receptor was isolated from a male donor with ankylosing spondylitis. The CDR3 sequence is CASSLNGGSGSLRTQYF. The CDR3 nucleotides are TGTGCCAGCAGTTTAAATGGGGGTAGCGGGAGCCTGCGGACCCAGTACTTC.